The 23 T cell receptor beta chains in this list originate from one sample, sequenced in a study of response to subunit inactivated influenza vaccine. Via MiXCR, TCRdb re-called the RT-PCR reads, giving one row per CDR3 protein. In the table there are about 500,000 distinct CDR3 sequences, more than 15% of which are singletons. Sequenced here: CD4+ T cells sorted from PBMCs, sampled less than 30 months after vaccination. The receptors derive from a man aged 45-69 years who received an inactivated influenza vaccine.

The chain has TRBV5-4 and TRBJ2-5; weak D call: TRBD2 (5 bases). The CDR3 has 13 amino acids. The germline gives CDR1 SGHNT, CDR2 YYREEE (reference sequence). The V end was cut by 3 bases, the J end by 3 bases, with 9 bases between. CDR3 protein: CASSSGGEETQYF. In DNA, the CDR3 is TGTGCCAGCAGCTCCGGAGGCGAAGAGACCCAGTACTTC.

This clonotype came up a few times. This chain connects TRBV6-1 to TRBJ2-4, with 9 nucleotides matching TRBD1. The V gene's germline CDR1 is MNHNS and CDR2 SASEGT. The CDR3 is 14 residues long. The V and J ends lost 6 bases and 5 bases, in that order; junction bases with no gene match: 5. CDR3 residues: CASRRDRAQNIQYF. DNA of the CDR3: TGTGCCAGCAGAAGGGACAGGGCGCAAAACATTCAGTACTTC.

This clonotype appeared a few times. This rearrangement joins TRBV18 to TRBJ2-7; TRBD1 or TRBD2 may be the D gene (6 bases each). Germline V gene data show CDR1 as KGHSH and CDR2 as LQKENI. This CDR3 contains 15 residues. V was shortened by 3 bases and J by 4 bases, with 16 bases between the two germline ends. Here the CDR3 DNA reads TGTGCCAGCTCACCCCAGATACAGGGAGGTTACGAGCAGTACTTC. Protein sequence: CASSPQIQGGYEQYF.

The chain has TRBV18 and TRBJ1-2, with TRBD1 matching 8 bases. The CDR3 has 14 amino acids. Losses at the gene ends were 3 bases for V and 2 bases for J; bases not matched to a gene: 2. Germline V lookup: CDR1 KGHSH, CDR2 LQKENI. The CDR3 nucleotides are TGTGCCAGCTCACCTTACAGGGGGAACTATGGCTACACCTTC. As protein: CASSPYRGNYGYTF.

This clonotype has only a few counts. CDR3 loop: CAISESLPTGEYEQYF. The CDR3, as DNA: TGTGCCATCAGTGAGTCCTTACCGACAGGGGAGTACGAGCAGTACTTC. J is TRBJ2-7 and V is TRBV10-3, with TRBD1 matching over 8 bases. This CDR3 spans 16 amino acids. Trimming cost V 0 bases and J 4 bases; bases outside gene matches: 8. Looked up from germline, CDR1 is ENHRY and CDR2 is SYGVKD.

This clonotype has a count of ten or more. This chain joins TRBV24-1 and TRBJ1-6; D not certain. Germline assignment: CDR1 KGHDR and CDR2 SFDVKD. Trimming took 3 bases from V and 10 from J, leaving 3 bases between them. The CDR3 runs 11 residues. For the CDR3, the DNA is TGTGCCACCAGTGATGAATCACCCCTCCACTTT. Translating it yields CATSDESPLHF.

The gene calls are TRBV7-2 and TRBJ2-7, with 7 bases that match TRBD2. The V gene's germline CDR1 is SGHTA and CDR2 FQGNSA. The CDR3 length is 15 residues. Trimming at V came to 5 bases and at J to 2 bases, leaving 9 bases not matched to a gene. In nucleotides, the CDR3 is TGTGCCAGCAGCCGGGGGACGGGAGGAACCTACGAGCAGTACTTC. This translates into CASSRGTGGTYEQYF. The variable domain in full, completed from reference TRBV7-2 and TRBJ2-7, reads GAGVSQSPSNKVTEKGKDVELRCDPISGHTALYWYRQSLGQGLEFLIYFQGNSAPDKSGLPSDRFSAERTGGSVSTLTIQRTQQEDSAVYLCASSRGTGGTYEQYFGPGTRLTVT.

This clonotype showed up many times. The chain recombines TRBV10-2 with TRBJ2-7, with unresolved D. The CDR3 has 14 amino acids. The V end lost 0 bases, the J end lost 3 bases, and 9 bases lay between the germline ends. CDR1 WSHSY and CDR2 SAAADI come from the germline V gene. The CDR3 loop reads CASSESVYLYEQYF. In DNA, the CDR3 is TGCGCCAGCAGTGAGTCTGTCTACCTCTACGAGCAGTACTTC.

This clonotype was detected a few times. The chain couples TRBV6-1 to TRBJ2-3; D is ambiguous. This CDR3 has 13 amino acids. The germline CDR1 and CDR2 sequences are MNHNS and SASEGT. Trimming removed 6 bases from V and 1 base from J, with 8 bases in between. The CDR3 DNA follows: TGTGCCAGCAGGAGGCACGGCACAGATACGCAGTATTTT. Protein product: CASRRHGTDTQYF.

The chain carries TRBV28 and TRBJ2-7; tentative D call: TRBD1 (6 bases). The V gene lost 1 base and the J gene lost 3 bases, with 10 bases spanning the gap. This CDR3 is built from 14 residues. Germline V CDR1 and CDR2: MDHEN, SYDVKM. The CDR3 nucleotides read TGTGCCAGCAGTTTATTATGGACAGACTACGAGCAGTACTTC. This encodes CASSLLWTDYEQYF.

This clonotype was seen just once. The V gene is TRBV2, the J gene TRBJ1-6; D remains unclear. Germline V CDR1 and CDR2: SNHLY, FYNNEI. V lost 3 bases and J 0 bases, leaving 6 bases between the germline ends. This CDR3 has 15 amino acids. In DNA form, the CDR3 reads TGTGCCAGCAGTGACAGGAGCTCCTATAATTCACCCCTCCACTTT. Its protein product is CASSDRSSYNSPLHF.

The V and J genes are TRBV29-1 and TRBJ2-1; tentatively, D is TRBD1 (6 bases). V was shortened by 0 bases and J by 8 bases, with 23 bases between the two germline ends. Germline CDR1 and CDR2: SQVTM and ANQGSEA. The CDR3 contains 17 residues. As DNA, the CDR3 is TGCAGCGTTGAAGATCCTTTCTCTGGAACAGGGTGGGATGAGCAGTTCTTC. Translated, it gives CSVEDPFSGTGWDEQFF.

The sample holds many counts of this clonotype. This CDR3 is CASSLGRGRVRGNTIYF. CDR3 in DNA: TGTGCCAGCAGCTTAGGGCGAGGCAGGGTACGGGGAAACACCATATATTTT. The J gene is TRBJ1-3, the V gene TRBV7-2; maybe TRBD1 (5 bases). CDR3 size: 17 residues. Germline V CDR1 and CDR2: SGHTA, FQGNSA. V gave up 1 base and J gave up 4 bases, with 17 bases separating them.

The sample holds a few counts of this clonotype. The chain joins TRBV29-1 to TRBJ1-5; possibly TRBD1 for D (6 bases). V was trimmed by 7 bases and J by 5 bases, leaving 15 bases between them. The germline CDR1 and CDR2 sequences are SQVTM and ANQGSEA. This CDR3 has 13 amino acids. The CDR3 here is CSAGWGADQPQHF. CDR3 in DNA: TGCAGCGCTGGTTGGGGGGCAGATCAGCCCCAGCATTTT. Supplemented by reference TRBV29-1 and TRBJ1-5, the full variable domain reads SAVISQKPSRDICQRGTSLTIQCQVDSQVTMMFWYRQQPGQSLTLIATANQGSEATYESGFVIDKFPISRPNLTFSTLTVSNMSPEDSSIYLCSAGWGADQPQHFGDGTRLSIL.

This clonotype was seen many times. The chain couples TRBV20-1 to TRBJ1-5; D perhaps matches TRBD1 (6 bases). V was pared by 5 bases and J by 3 bases, with 14 bases between. There are 14 residues in the CDR3. CDR1 is DFQATT, CDR2 SNEGSKA, per germline (reference sequence). The CDR3 loop is CSALVGGANQPQHF. CDR3 nucleotide sequence: TGCAGTGCTTTGGTCGGGGGGGCCAATCAGCCCCAGCATTTT.

This clonotype appeared a few times. The rearrangement joins TRBV2 to TRBJ1-2; perhaps TRBD1 as D (5 bases). In germline, CDR1 is SNHLY, CDR2 FYNNEI. Trimming took 8 bases from V and 4 from J, leaving 14 bases between them. This CDR3 is built from 13 residues. The CDR3 nucleotides are TGTGCCAGCGCCCTTGGGGCAGGCTATGGCTACACCTTC. It yields the protein CASALGAGYGYTF.

V is TRBV7-2 and J is TRBJ1-6; D not certain. V dropped 2 bases and J dropped 8 bases, with 7 bases sitting between them. In germline, CDR1 is SGHTA, CDR2 FQGNSA. CDR3 size: 13 residues. The CDR3 DNA reads as TGTGCCAGCAGCTTAATTATGGATTCACCCCTCCACTTT. This codes for CASSLIMDSPLHF. The full variable domain, its missing parts supplied by reference TRBV7-2 and TRBJ1-6, is GAGVSQSPSNKVTEKGKDVELRCDPISGHTALYWYRQSLGQGLEFLIYFQGNSAPDKSGLPSDRFSAERTGGSVSTLTIQRTQQEDSAVYLCASSLIMDSPLHFGNGTRLTVT.

This clonotype has just a few counts. V is TRBV7-2 and J is TRBJ1-2, with 11 positions matching TRBD1. CDR3 length: 13 residues. Germline V CDR1 and CDR2: SGHTA, FQGNSA. The V gene end was trimmed by 6 bases and the J gene end by 8 bases; junction bases not matched to a gene: 5. CDR3 sequence: CASRPRTGGGYTF. The CDR3 coding sequence is TGTGCCAGCAGACCCAGGACAGGGGGCGGCTACACCTTC.

The V and J genes are TRBV6-2 or TRBV6-3 and TRBJ2-1; 11 positions match TRBD2. The germline gives CDR1 MNHEY, CDR2 SVGEGT. J was trimmed by 6 bases and V by 2 bases; bases with no gene match: 18. The CDR3 is 20 amino acids. CDR3 residues: CASSYPTHKTGTSGLNEQFF. The CDR3 DNA reads TGTGCCAGCAGTTACCCTACGCACAAAACCGGGACTAGCGGCCTCAATGAGCAGTTCTTC.

In this sample, this clonotype turned up many times. The rearrangement uses TRBV5-1 and TRBJ1-5; D remains ambiguous. This CDR3 has 15 residues. In germline, CDR1 is SGHRS, CDR2 YFSETQ. V was pared by 3 bases and J by 2 bases, with 12 bases between. DNA of the CDR3: TGCGCCAGCAGCTCCGGGCCTCTCGGCAATCAGCCCCAGCATTTT. This gives the protein CASSSGPLGNQPQHF.

This clonotype was detected ten times or more. The gene calls are TRBV20-1 and TRBJ2-1, with D possibly TRBD2 on 6 matching bases. The ends were cut back, 0 bases at V and 3 bases at J, with 9 bases in the middle. The CDR3 sequence is 14 residues long. Germline assignment: CDR1 DFQATT and CDR2 SNEGSKA (reference sequence). This CDR3 is CSARDQRVYNEQFF. CDR3 bases: TGCAGTGCTAGAGATCAGCGGGTCTACAATGAGCAGTTCTTC.

In its sample, this clonotype was seen many times. The J gene is TRBJ1-2, the V gene TRBV20-1, with D perhaps TRBD1 (5 bases). The germline CDR1 and CDR2 sequences are DFQATT and SNEGSKA (reference sequence). V lost 3 bases, J lost 8 bases, and 19 bases lay in between. The CDR3 is made up of 14 amino acids. The CDR3 spells CSASYGALTKGYTF. Here the CDR3 DNA reads TGCAGTGCTAGCTATGGGGCGTTGACAAAAGGCTACACCTTC.

This clonotype was observed at least ten times. The V gene is TRBV12-3 or TRBV12-4, the J gene TRBJ2-3, with 7 bases fitting TRBD2. The CDR3 is 15 amino acids. Losses at the gene ends were 3 bases for V and 4 bases for J; bases not matched to a gene: 7. CDR3 coding DNA: TGTGCCAGCAGTTTCCGGGGCGGGAGCGCAGATACGCAGTATTTT. Translating it yields CASSFRGGSADTQYF.